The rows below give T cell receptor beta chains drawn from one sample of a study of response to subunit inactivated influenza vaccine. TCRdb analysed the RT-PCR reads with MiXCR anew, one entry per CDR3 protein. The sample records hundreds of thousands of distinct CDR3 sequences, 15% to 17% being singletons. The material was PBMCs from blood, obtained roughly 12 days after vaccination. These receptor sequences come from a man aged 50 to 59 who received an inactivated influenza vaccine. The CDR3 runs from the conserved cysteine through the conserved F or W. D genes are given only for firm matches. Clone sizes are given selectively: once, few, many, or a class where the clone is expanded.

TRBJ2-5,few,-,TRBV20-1,CSAEHPEGLAETQYF,TGCAGTGCGGAACATCCAGAGGGCCTGGCAGAGACCCAGTACTTC
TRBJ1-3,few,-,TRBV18,CASSPSTRTHTIYF,TGTGCCAGCTCACCATCGACCAGGACGCACACCATATATTTT
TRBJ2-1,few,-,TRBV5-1,CASSPRGADNEQFF,TGCGCCAGCAGCCCCCGGGGGGCAGATAATGAGCAGTTCTTC
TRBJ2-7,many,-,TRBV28,CASSSPQGAHEGEQYF,TGTGCCAGCAGCTCCCCACAGGGTGCACACGAGGGAGAGCAGTACTTC
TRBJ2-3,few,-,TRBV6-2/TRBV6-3,CASSQLFWSTDTQYF,TGTGCCAGCAGTCAGCTCTTCTGGAGCACAGATACGCAGTATTTT
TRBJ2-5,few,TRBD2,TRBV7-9,CASSPLTSGRVETQYF,TGTGCCAGCAGCCCACTGACTAGCGGAAGAGTGGAGACCCAGTACTTC
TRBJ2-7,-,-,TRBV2,CASSERVFNIYEQYF,TGTGCCAGCAGTGAACGAGTATTCAACATCTACGAGCAGTACTTC
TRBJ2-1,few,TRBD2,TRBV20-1,CSAERAGGSYNEQFF,TGCAGTGCTGAACGAGCGGGAGGCTCCTACAATGAGCAGTTCTTC
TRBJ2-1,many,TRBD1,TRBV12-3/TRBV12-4,CASSRQGGEQFF,TGTGCCAGCAGCCGACAGGGTGGTGAGCAGTTCTTC
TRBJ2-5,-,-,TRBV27,CARRKSQGSSQETQYF,TGTGCCCGACGGAAATCCCAGGGGTCCTCCCAAGAGACCCAGTACTTC
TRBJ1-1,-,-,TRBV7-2,CASRITALNTEAFF,TGTGCCAGCAGAATAACAGCTTTGAACACTGAAGCTTTCTTT
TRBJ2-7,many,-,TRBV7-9,CASSLEQSSYEQYF,TGTGCCAGCAGCTTAGAACAGAGCTCCTACGAGCAGTACTTC
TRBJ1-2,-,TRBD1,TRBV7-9,CASSDRGNGYTF,TGTGCCAGCAGCGACAGGGGCAATGGCTACACCTTC
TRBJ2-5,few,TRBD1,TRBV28,CASSRDRFRLETQYF,TGTGCCAGCAGTCGGGACAGGTTTAGACTAGAGACCCAGTACTTC
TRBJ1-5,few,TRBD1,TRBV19,CASSSGTGKGQPQHF,TGTGCCAGTAGTTCCGGGACAGGGAAGGGGCAGCCCCAGCATTTT
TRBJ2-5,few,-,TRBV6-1,CASRSTRQETQYF,TGTGCCAGCAGGTCGACAAGGCAAGAGACCCAGTACTTC
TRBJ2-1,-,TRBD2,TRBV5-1,CASSPGLAGYPSYNEQFF,TGCGCCAGCAGCCCGGGACTAGCGGGGTACCCCTCCTACAATGAGCAGTTCTTC
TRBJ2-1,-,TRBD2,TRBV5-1,CASSLAGTSGRNEQFF,TGCGCCAGCAGCTTGGCAGGGACTAGCGGGAGGAATGAGCAGTTCTTC
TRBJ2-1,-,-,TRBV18,CASSPPQTPHNLHEQFF,TGTGCCAGCTCACCACCACAGACACCACATAATCTACATGAGCAGTTCTTC
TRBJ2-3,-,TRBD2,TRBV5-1,CASSLGTSGGARADTQYF,TGCGCCAGCAGCTTGGGGACTAGCGGGGGGGCCAGGGCAGATACGCAGTATTTT
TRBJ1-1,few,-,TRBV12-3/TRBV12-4,CASSDTLNTEAFF,TGTGCCAGCAGTGATACATTGAACACTGAAGCTTTCTTT
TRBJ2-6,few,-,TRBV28,CASSSKWGGRGAGANVLTF,TGTGCCAGCAGTTCAAAGTGGGGGGGGCGCGGAGCAGGGGCCAACGTCCTGACTTTC
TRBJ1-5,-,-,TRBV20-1,CSASLRGQNSNQPQHF,TGCAGTGCTAGTCTCCGGGGTCAAAATAGCAATCAGCCCCAGCATTTT
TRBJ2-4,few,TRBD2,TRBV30,CAWSVGTSLNIQYF,TGTGCCTGGAGTGTAGGGACTAGTCTGAACATTCAGTACTTC
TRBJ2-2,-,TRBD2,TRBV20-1,CSARSGRIGELFF,TGCAGTGCTAGATCCGGGAGGATCGGGGAGCTGTTTTTT
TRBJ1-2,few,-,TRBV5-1,CASSTGKGIYGYTF,TGCGCCAGCAGCACCGGTAAAGGGATCTATGGCTACACCTTC
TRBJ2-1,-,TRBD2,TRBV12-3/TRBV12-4,CASSTRLAGRSEQFF,TGTGCCAGCAGTACCCGACTAGCGGGGCGCAGCGAGCAGTTCTTC
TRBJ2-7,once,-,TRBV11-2,CASSFSNRVGEQYF,TGTGCCAGCAGCTTTAGTAACAGGGTGGGAGAGCAGTACTTC
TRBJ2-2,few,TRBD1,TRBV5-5,CASSDTGDTGELFF,TGTGCCAGCAGCGATACAGGGGATACCGGGGAGCTGTTTTTT
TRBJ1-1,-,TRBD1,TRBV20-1,CSANGQGVTEAFF,TGCAGTGCTAATGGACAGGGGGTCACTGAAGCTTTCTTT
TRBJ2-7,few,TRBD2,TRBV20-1,CSARERLAEGPSYEQYF,TGCAGTGCTAGAGAGAGACTAGCGGAGGGCCCCTCCTACGAGCAGTACTTC
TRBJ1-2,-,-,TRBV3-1,CASSPRAGTRGYTF,TGTGCCAGCAGCCCGCGGGCCGGGACCAGGGGCTACACCTTC
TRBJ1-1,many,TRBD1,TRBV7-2,CASSLVLGQGRAFF,TGTGCCAGCAGCTTAGTCCTGGGACAGGGGCGGGCTTTCTTT
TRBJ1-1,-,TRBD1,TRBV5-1,CASTGQGSTEAFF,TGCGCCAGCACAGGACAGGGGAGTACTGAAGCTTTCTTT
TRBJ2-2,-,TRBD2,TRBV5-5,CASSPSGGANTGELFF,TGTGCCAGCAGCCCGTCGGGGGGAGCGAACACCGGGGAGCTGTTTTTT
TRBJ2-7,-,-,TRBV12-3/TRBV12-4,CASSLSPTGREQYF,TGTGCCAGCAGTTTAAGCCCGACAGGTAGGGAGCAGTACTTC
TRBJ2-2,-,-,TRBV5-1,CASSFLDHSTGELFF,TGCGCCAGCAGCTTTCTGGACCATTCAACCGGGGAGCTGTTTTTT
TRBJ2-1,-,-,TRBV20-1,CSMERGHSYNEQFF,TGCAGCATGGAAAGGGGACACTCCTACAATGAGCAGTTCTTC
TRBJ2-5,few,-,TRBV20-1,CSASRSDQETQYF,TGCAGTGCTAGTCGGTCAGACCAAGAGACCCAGTACTTC
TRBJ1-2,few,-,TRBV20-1,CSARDRGSGDGYTF,TGCAGTGCTAGAGATCGAGGTTCAGGGGATGGCTACACCTTC
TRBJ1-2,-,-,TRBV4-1,CASSLGTNRDGGYTF,TGCGCCAGCAGCCTAGGGACAAATAGGGACGGCGGCTACACCTTC
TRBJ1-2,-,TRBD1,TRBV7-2,CASSLAGQANYGYTF,TGTGCCAGCAGCTTAGCGGGACAGGCTAACTATGGCTACACCTTC
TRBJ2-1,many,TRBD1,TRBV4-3,CASSQDDRGLGDEQFF,TGCGCCAGCAGCCAAGATGACAGGGGGCTTGGGGATGAGCAGTTCTTC
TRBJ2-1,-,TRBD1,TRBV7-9,CASSLGTGTGLLDEQFF,TGTGCCAGCAGCTTAGGAACCGGGACAGGGCTTCTGGATGAGCAGTTCTTC
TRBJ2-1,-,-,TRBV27,CASSLYGGGAGQFF,TGTGCCAGCAGTTTATACGGCGGTGGGGCCGGGCAGTTCTTC
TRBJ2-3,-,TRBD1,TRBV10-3,CAVQGAPSTDTQYF,TGTGCCGTACAGGGGGCTCCTAGCACAGATACGCAGTATTTT
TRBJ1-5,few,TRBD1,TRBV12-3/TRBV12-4,CASSRDRGDVSQPQHF,TGTGCCAGCAGTAGGGACAGGGGCGACGTTAGTCAGCCCCAGCATTTT
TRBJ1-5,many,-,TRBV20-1,CSAGRGLSNQPQHF,TGCAGTGCCGGAAGGGGTTTGAGCAATCAGCCCCAGCATTTT
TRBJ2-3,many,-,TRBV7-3,CASSPWGPTDTQYF,TGTGCCAGCAGCCCATGGGGTCCGACAGATACGCAGTATTTT
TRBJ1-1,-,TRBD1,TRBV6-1,CASSEQGQMNTEAFF,TGTGCCAGCAGTGAACAGGGACAGATGAACACTGAAGCTTTCTTT
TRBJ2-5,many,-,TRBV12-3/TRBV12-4,CASSFSDRRETQYF,TGTGCCAGCAGTTTTTCCGACCGACGAGAGACCCAGTACTTC
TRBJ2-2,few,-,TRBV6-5,CASSYGLGGELFF,TGTGCCAGCAGTTACGGGTTGGGCGGGGAGCTGTTTTTT
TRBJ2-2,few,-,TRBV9,CASSPGVAAFTGELFF,TGTGCCAGCAGCCCCGGGGTAGCGGCCTTTACCGGGGAGCTGTTTTTT
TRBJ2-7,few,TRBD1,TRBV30,CAWRLRTGGSYEQYF,TGTGCCTGGAGATTACGGACAGGGGGCTCCTACGAGCAGTACTTC